This is a list of T cell receptor beta chains from one sample in a study of cytomegalovirus exposure and HLA in healthy donors. The method was immunoSEQ multiplex PCR; TCRdb's version includes in-frame clones alone and lacks a portion of them. Here the sample spans 130,000 or so clones, about 9.4% being singletons. Sequencing was carried out using PBMCs. The origin of the receptors is a woman aged 40-49 years in good health and CMV-seropositive. CDR3s include the opening cysteine and the closing phenylalanine or tryptophan. D genes are given only for firm matches. Only part of the rows carry a size: once, few, many, or a class if the clone is expanded.

d_gene,v_gene,j_gene,abundance,CDR3aa,CDR3nt
NA,TRBV11-2,TRBJ2-5,NA,CASSFTRQGRAAQYF,TGTGCCAGCAGCTTCACCAGGCAGGGGAGGGCGGCCCAGTACTTC
NA,TRBV6-5,TRBJ2-2,few,CASRPPGANTGELFF,TGTGCCAGCAGGCCGCCGGGAGCGAACACCGGGGAGCTGTTTTTT
NA,TRBV2,TRBJ2-2,NA,CASSAVAPGELFF,TGTGCCAGCAGTGCGGTAGCGCCCGGGGAGCTGTTTTTT
TRBD1,TRBV18,TRBJ1-5,NA,CASSLSRDRNQPQHF,TGTGCCAGCTCACTTTCCCGGGACAGAAATCAGCCCCAGCATTTT
TRBD1,TRBV2,TRBJ2-1,NA,CASGQGGMAYNEQFF,TGTGCCAGTGGACAGGGAGGAATGGCCTACAATGAGCAGTTCTTC
NA,TRBV28,TRBJ2-7,NA,CASSGQLTTYEQYF,TGTGCCAGCAGTGGACAGCTTACTACTTACGAGCAGTACTTC
NA,TRBV5-1,TRBJ1-6,NA,CASSLGGREASPLHF,TGCGCCAGCAGCTTGGGAGGCAGGGAGGCTTCACCCCTCCACTTT
NA,TRBV15,TRBJ2-7,NA,CATSTGARGSYEQYF,TGTGCCACCAGCACCGGGGCCAGGGGAAGCTACGAGCAGTACTTC
TRBD2,TRBV18,TRBJ2-5,few,CASSPRGAQETQYF,TGTGCCAGCTCCCCGCGGGGGGCTCAAGAGACCCAGTACTTC
NA,TRBV27,TRBJ2-7,NA,CASSLRGTYEQYF,TGTGCCAGCAGTTTACGGGGGACCTACGAGCAGTACTTC
NA,TRBV6-5,TRBJ1-2,NA,CASSYGAQILYGYTF,TGTGCCAGCAGTTACGGAGCCCAGATTCTATATGGCTACACCTTC
NA,TRBV20-1,TRBJ1-2,NA,CSARTDYGYTF,TGCAGTGCTCGGACAGACTATGGCTACACCTTC
NA,TRBV5-6,TRBJ2-7,NA,CASSQGLAAHEQYF,TGTGCCAGCAGCCAGGGACTCGCCGCGCACGAGCAGTACTTC
NA,TRBV13,TRBJ2-1,NA,CASSQGLSYNEQFF,TGTGCCAGCAGCCAGGGATTATCCTACAATGAGCAGTTCTTC
TRBD2,TRBV5-4,TRBJ2-6,few,CASSSAGGSSGANVLTF,TGTGCCAGCAGCTCAGCGGGGGGCAGCTCTGGGGCCAACGTCCTGACTTTC
TRBD2,TRBV5-1,TRBJ2-1,few,CASSYGTSRSSPYNEQFF,TGCGCCAGCAGCTACGGGACTAGCCGAAGTAGCCCCTACAATGAGCAGTTCTTC
TRBD1,TRBV7-2,TRBJ2-7,NA,CASSRDRAYEQYF,TGTGCCAGCAGCCGGGACAGGGCCTACGAGCAGTACTTC
NA,TRBV15,TRBJ1-1,NA,CATSRFQAGAFF,TGTGCCACCAGCAGATTCCAGGCGGGAGCTTTCTTT
NA,TRBV18,TRBJ1-1,NA,CASSPNRVGTLNTEAFF,TGTGCCAGCTCACCGAACAGGGTCGGCACTCTGAACACTGAAGCTTTCTTT
NA,TRBV6-4,TRBJ1-1,few,CASSEEGPNTEAFF,TGTGCCAGCTCCGAGGAGGGGCCGAACACTGAAGCTTTCTTT
NA,TRBV5-6,TRBJ1-2,few,CASSLAGDYGYTF,TGTGCCAGCAGCTTGGCAGGGGACTATGGCTACACCTTC
NA,TRBV7-8,TRBJ1-1,NA,CASSLVVQPGGRTEAFF,TGTGCCAGCAGCTTAGTCGTTCAACCGGGGGGCAGGACTGAAGCTTTCTTT
TRBD1,TRBV7-9,TRBJ2-7,NA,CASTRGDREHYEQYF,TGTGCCAGCACCCGAGGGGACAGGGAACACTACGAGCAGTACTTC
TRBD2,TRBV6-5,TRBJ2-1,NA,CASSRGTSGGNEQFF,TGTGCCAGCAGTCGTGGGACTAGCGGGGGGAATGAGCAGTTCTTC
NA,TRBV7-2,TRBJ1-1,few,CASSPIISGATEAFF,TGTGCCAGCAGCCCCATAATATCAGGGGCAACTGAAGCTTTCTTT
TRBD1,TRBV6-1,TRBJ2-1,few,CASRPGQNNEQFF,TGTGCCAGCAGGCCGGGACAGAACAATGAGCAGTTCTTC
NA,TRBV6-5,TRBJ1-1,NA,CASKRGRNTEAFF,TGTGCCAGCAAAAGGGGCAGGAACACTGAAGCTTTCTTT
NA,TRBV4-2,TRBJ1-1,few,CASSQDRVNTEAFF,TGTGCCAGCAGCCAAGACCGGGTGAACACTGAAGCTTTCTTT
NA,TRBV7-2,TRBJ2-1,NA,CASSFGSDNEQFF,TGTGCCAGCAGCTTTGGGAGTGACAATGAGCAGTTCTTC
NA,TRBV5-4,TRBJ2-7,few,CASSLVSGRFTYEQYF,TGTGCCAGCAGCTTGGTGTCAGGTCGGTTCACCTACGAGCAGTACTTC
TRBD1,TRBV7-9,TRBJ2-7,NA,CASSLGGTGVTYEQYF,TGTGCCAGCAGCTTAGGAGGGACAGGAGTGACCTACGAGCAGTACTTC
NA,TRBV6-5,TRBJ1-1,NA,CASSYSVGGTEAFF,TGTGCCAGCAGTTACTCCGTGGGGGGCACTGAAGCTTTCTTT
TRBD1,TRBV7-9,TRBJ1-2,few,CASSRHRGQGAEVTYGYTF,TGTGCCAGCAGCCGCCATAGGGGACAGGGGGCAGAAGTTACCTATGGCTACACCTTC
NA,TRBV11-1,TRBJ2-7,once,CASSVGPSYEQYF,TGTGCCAGCAGCGTGGGGCCCTCCTACGAGCAGTACTTC
TRBD1,TRBV6-5,TRBJ1-1,few,CASTRDSNTEAFF,TGTGCCAGTACCCGGGACAGTAACACTGAAGCTTTCTTT
TRBD1,TRBV6-5,TRBJ1-5,few,CASSIYRGNQPQHF,TGTGCCAGCAGTATCTACAGGGGGAATCAGCCCCAGCATTTT
TRBD1,TRBV27,TRBJ2-5,few,CASSSGTGGKTQYF,TGTGCCAGCAGTTCTGGGACAGGGGGGAAGACCCAGTACTTC
TRBD1,TRBV6-1,TRBJ1-1,NA,CASSEDRHPGGGLAFF,TGTGCCAGCAGTGAGGACAGGCATCCGGGTGGGGGGTTGGCTTTCTTT
TRBD1,TRBV5-6,TRBJ1-2,NA,CASSSYQGAVNYGYTF,TGTGCCAGCAGCAGTTATCAGGGGGCGGTCAACTATGGCTACACCTTC
TRBD1,TRBV4-1,TRBJ2-7,NA,CASSQESDRGSYEQYF,TGCGCCAGCAGCCAAGAATCCGACAGGGGGAGTTACGAGCAGTACTTC
TRBD2,TRBV2,TRBJ2-3,NA,CASSEARDYVDTQYF,TGTGCCAGCAGTGAAGCGCGGGACTATGTAGATACGCAGTATTTT
TRBD1,TRBV28,TRBJ1-5,few,CATTPGTGGAPQHF,TGTGCCACCACCCCCGGGACAGGGGGTGCGCCCCAGCATTTT
NA,TRBV5-5,TRBJ1-1,few,CASSLGQGFSAFF,TGTGCCAGCAGCTTGGGGCAGGGATTTAGCGCTTTCTTT
NA,TRBV19,TRBJ1-4,NA,CASSISGTSNNEKLFF,TGTGCCAGTAGTATTTCGGGGACATCAAATAATGAAAAACTGTTTTTT
NA,TRBV19,TRBJ1-1,few,CASSDMNTEAFF,TGTGCCAGTAGTGACATGAACACTGAAGCTTTCTTT
TRBD1,TRBV9,TRBJ2-7,NA,CASSVGQGIHEQYF,TGTGCCAGCAGCGTAGGACAGGGGATACACGAGCAGTACTTC
TRBD1,TRBV5-1,TRBJ1-5,NA,CASSLQQGAGQPQHF,TGCGCCAGCAGCTTGCAACAGGGGGCGGGTCAGCCCCAGCATTTT